The T cell receptor beta chain described here comes from a study of shared clonotypes between healthy human individuals. Germline CDR1 reads KGHSH; CDR2 reads LQKENI. V was pared by 2 bases and J by 2 bases, with 20 bases between. There are 18 residues in the CDR3. The method was immunoSEQ multiplex PCR; TCRdb's version includes in-frame clones alone and lacks a portion of them. The table lists 1.6 million or so clones, just under 99% of them singletons. The sequence derives from a man younger than 45 in good health. The sequencing input was naive CD4+ T cells sorted from blood. This sample's subset: CD45RA+ positively selected. The gene calls are TRBV18 and TRBJ2-3; D uncertain. CDR3 loop: CASSPLSARVATTDTQYF. CDR3 sequence (DNA): TGTGCCAGCTCACCATTGTCGGCTAGAGTTGCTACCACAGATACGCAGTATTTT.